This TCR beta chain was captured in a study of early T cells in non-severe SARS-CoV-2 infection. Study at large: Sequencing was performed on bulk RNA from unsorted whole blood, leaving chains unpaired.

This clonotype has a count of ten or more. Each CDR3 protein is one row after TCRdb ran MiXCR on the 5' RACE reads. Of about 60,000 distinct CDR3 sequences in the sample, 8% to 9% are singletons; the top ten hold approximately 15%. Trimming stripped 0 bases from V and 8 bases from J, with 14 bases between. CDR1 and CDR2 from the germline V gene are LGHNA and YSLEER. CDR3 length equals 15 residues. Sequencing was performed on whole blood. The chain combines TRBV4-3 with TRBJ2-1; a possible D gene is TRBD2 (6 bases). The sequence derives from an adult who was a healthcare worker with PCR-confirmed SARS-CoV-2 infection or an uninfected control (not recorded which). CDR3 sequence reads: CASSQDLGLLDEQFF. The DNA of the CDR3 is TGCGCCAGCAGCCAAGACCTCGGACTATTGGATGAGCAGTTCTTC.